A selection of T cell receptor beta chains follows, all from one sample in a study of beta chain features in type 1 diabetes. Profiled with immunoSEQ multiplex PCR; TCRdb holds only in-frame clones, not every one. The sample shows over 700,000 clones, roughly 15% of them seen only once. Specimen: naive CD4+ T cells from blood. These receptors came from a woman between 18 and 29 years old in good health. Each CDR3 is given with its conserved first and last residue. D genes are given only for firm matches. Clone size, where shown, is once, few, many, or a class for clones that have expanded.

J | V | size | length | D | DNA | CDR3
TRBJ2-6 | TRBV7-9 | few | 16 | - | TGTGCCAGCCCCTCTACCTGGGGCGCTGGGGCCAACGTCCTGACTTTC | CASPSTWGAGANVLTF
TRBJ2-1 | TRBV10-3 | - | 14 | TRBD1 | TGTGCCATCGCGACAGGGGGGATCCACAATGAGCAGTTCTTC | CAIATGGIHNEQFF
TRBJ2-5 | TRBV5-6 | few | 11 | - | TGTGCCAGCAGACACCAAGAGACCCAGTACTTC | CASRHQETQYF
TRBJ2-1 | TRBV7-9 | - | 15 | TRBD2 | TGTGCCAGCAGCCAGACTAGCGGGAGTTACAATGAGCAGTTCTTC | CASSQTSGSYNEQFF
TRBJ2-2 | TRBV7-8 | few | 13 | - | TGTGCCAGCAGCTTTGGTAACACCGGGGAGCTGTTTTTT | CASSFGNTGELFF
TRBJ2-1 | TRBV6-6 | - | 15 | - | TGTGCCAGCAGTTACTCGTACCGGTCCGGCAATGAGCAGTTCTTC | CASSYSYRSGNEQFF
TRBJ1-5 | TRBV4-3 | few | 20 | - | TGCGCCAGCAGCCAAGATATACGCGCAAGAGGGGGGGTCAGCAATCAGCCCCAGCATTTT | CASSQDIRARGGVSNQPQHF
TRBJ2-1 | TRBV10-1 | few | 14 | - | TGCGCCAGCAGTGAGTCGGACTCCGCATCCGAGCAGTTCTTC | CASSESDSASEQFF
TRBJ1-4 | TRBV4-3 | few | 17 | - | TGCGCCAGCAGCCATTCAGTCCAGAGGGGACTCAATGAAAAACTGTTTTTT | CASSHSVQRGLNEKLFF
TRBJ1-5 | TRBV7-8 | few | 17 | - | TGTGCCAGCAGCCCGATGGGGGCAGCCCAAAGCAATCAGCCCCAGCATTTT | CASSPMGAAQSNQPQHF
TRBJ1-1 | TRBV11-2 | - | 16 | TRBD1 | TGTGCCAGCAGCGACGGACAGGGGACGAGAGCAGGTGAAGCTTTCTTT | CASSDGQGTRAGEAFF
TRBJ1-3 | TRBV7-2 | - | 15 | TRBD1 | TGTGCCAGCAGCTTATGGGACAGGGCAGGAAACACCATATATTTT | CASSLWDRAGNTIYF
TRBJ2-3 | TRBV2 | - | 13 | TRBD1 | TGTGCCAGCAGTCCGGGACAGCCAGATACGCAGTATTTT | CASSPGQPDTQYF
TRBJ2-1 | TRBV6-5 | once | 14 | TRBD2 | TGTGCCAGCAGCATAGCGGGAGTGTACAATGAGCAGTTCTTC | CASSIAGVYNEQFF
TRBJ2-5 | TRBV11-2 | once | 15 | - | TGTGCCAGCAGATACGCCTACAGGACGCAAGAGACCCAGTACTTC | CASRYAYRTQETQYF
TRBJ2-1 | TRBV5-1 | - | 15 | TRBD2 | TGCGCCAGCAGCCAGGGACTAGCGGAGAGCAATGAGCAGTTCTTC | CASSQGLAESNEQFF
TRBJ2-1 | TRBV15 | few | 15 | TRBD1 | TGTGCCACCAGCCTAGGACAGGGCTCCTACAATGAGCAGTTCTTC | CATSLGQGSYNEQFF
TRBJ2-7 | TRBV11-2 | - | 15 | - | TGTGCCAGCAGCGCCGGCCAAATTATCTCGTACGAGCAGTACTTC | CASSAGQIISYEQYF
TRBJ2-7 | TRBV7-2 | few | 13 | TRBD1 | TGTGCCAGCAGCTTAGACAGGGGCTACGAGCAGTACTTC | CASSLDRGYEQYF
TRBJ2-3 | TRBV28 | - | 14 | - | TGTGCCAGCAGTTTAGAGTACGGTCAGGATACGCAGTATTTT | CASSLEYGQDTQYF
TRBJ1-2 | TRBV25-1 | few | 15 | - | TGTGCCAGCAGTGAATGGGATAGGGCAGACTATGGCTACACCTTC | CASSEWDRADYGYTF
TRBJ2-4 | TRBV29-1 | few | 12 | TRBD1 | TGCAGCGTGGAGGGACAGGGTGACATTCAGTACTTC | CSVEGQGDIQYF
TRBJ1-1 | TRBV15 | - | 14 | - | TGTGCCACCAGCAGAGGTCGGCGGAACACTGAAGCTTTCTTT | CATSRGRRNTEAFF
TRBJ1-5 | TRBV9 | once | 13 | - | TGTGCCAGCAGCGTAGGTCAGGATCAGCCCCAGCATTTT | CASSVGQDQPQHF
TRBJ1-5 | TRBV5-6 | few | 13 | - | TGTGCCAGCAGCTTGGTGACTAATCAGCCCCAGCATTTT | CASSLVTNQPQHF
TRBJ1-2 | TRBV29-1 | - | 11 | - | TGCAGCGTACGTACTAACTATGGCTACACCTTC | CSVRTNYGYTF
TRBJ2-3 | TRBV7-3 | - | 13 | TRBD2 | TGTGCCAGCAGCCTAGCGGTGGCAGATACGCAGTATTTT | CASSLAVADTQYF
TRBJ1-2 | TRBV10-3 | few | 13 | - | TGTGCCATCAGTACTTGGGGTAACTATGGCTACACCTTC | CAISTWGNYGYTF
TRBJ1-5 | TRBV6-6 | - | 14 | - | TGTGCCAGCAGTCCTCGGGGGCAACATCAGCCCCAGCATTTT | CASSPRGQHQPQHF
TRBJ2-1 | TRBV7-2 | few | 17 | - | TGTGCCAGCAGCCCACGCGGGGCAGGGGGCTCCTACAATGAGCAGTTCTTC | CASSPRGAGGSYNEQFF
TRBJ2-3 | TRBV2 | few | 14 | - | TGTGCCAGCAGTTACAGCAACACAGTTGATACGCAGTATTTT | CASSYSNTVDTQYF
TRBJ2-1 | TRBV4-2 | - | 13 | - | TGTGCCAGCAGCGACCTCATTTACAATGAGCAGTTCTTC | CASSDLIYNEQFF
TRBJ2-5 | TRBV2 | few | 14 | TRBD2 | TGTGCCAGCAGTGAAGGAGCGGGACAAGAGACCCAGTACTTC | CASSEGAGQETQYF
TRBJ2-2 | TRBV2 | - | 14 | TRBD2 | TGTGCCAGCATTAGGACTAGCGGGAACGGGGAGCTGTTTTTT | CASIRTSGNGELFF
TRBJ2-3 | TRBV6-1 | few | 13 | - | TGTGCCAGCAGTGCCGCGCGGGCAGATACGCAGTATTTT | CASSAARADTQYF
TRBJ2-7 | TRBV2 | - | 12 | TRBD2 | TGTGCCAATAAGCGGGAGGGATACGAGCAGTACTTC | CANKREGYEQYF